This T cell receptor beta chain is drawn from a study of human thymus T cells. Whole-study results and caveats: Use of V and J genes seemed skewed within the thymic and blood repertoires.

During surgery, about 0.5-1 mL peripheral blood was drawn from four of eight donors. Measured with immunoSEQ multiplex PCR; TCRdb has only the in-frame clones, and not every one. Altogether tens of thousands of clones are present, about 94% being singletons, with the ten largest covering over 0.1%. Points on this clone: Its antigen is unknown.

The sequenced sample was blood. This sequence originates from a boy under two years old with a congenital heart defect but otherwise immunologically healthy.

CDR3 in amino acids: CASHTGGSAKNIQYF. In DNA form, the CDR3 reads TGTGCCAGCCATACGGGGGGCTCAGCCAAAAACATTCAGTACTTC. The chain uses TRBV28 and TRBJ2-4; TRBD2 is a possible D gene (7 bases). V was cut by 8 bases and J by 0 bases, with 14 bases left in between. The CDR3 has 15 residues. Germline V gene data show CDR1 as MDHEN and CDR2 as SYDVKM.